Each of the 11 T cell receptor beta chains below was sequenced from the same sample in a study of blood T cell repertoires in COVID-19. Measured with immunoSEQ multiplex PCR; TCRdb has only the in-frame clones, and not every one. This table holds about 140,000 clones, 80% to 85% found once. Sequencing was carried out using peripheral blood. These TCRs come from a woman at least 80 years old with acute or convalescent COVID-19.

The CDR3: CASSGGTSSTDTQYF. For the CDR3, the DNA is TGCGCCAGCAGCGGCGGGACCTCTAGCACAGATACGCAGTATTTT. The chain recombines TRBV5-1 with TRBJ2-3; maybe TRBD2 (6 bases). The CDR3 runs to 15 residues. V was trimmed by 4 bases and J by 0 bases, leaving 12 bases between them. Germline V CDR1 and CDR2: SGHRS, YFSETQ. The whole variable domain, filled in from reference TRBV5-1 and TRBJ2-3, reads KAGVTQTPRYLIKTRGQQVTLSCSPISGHRSVSWYQQTPGQGLQFLFEYFSETQRNKGNFPGRFSGRQFSNSRSEMNVSTLELGDSALYLCASSGGTSSTDTQYFGPGTRLTVL.

V and J are TRBV28 and TRBJ1-5, with 8 nucleotides matching TRBD1. Germline V gene data show CDR1 as MDHEN and CDR2 as SYDVKM. The CDR3 spans 14 residues. V lost 6 bases and J lost 8; bases outside the gene matches: 9. For the CDR3, the DNA is TGTGCCAGCAGCCTCCGGACAGGGTTTGAGCCCCAGCATTTT. This codes for CASSLRTGFEPQHF.

The chain carries TRBV7-2 and TRBJ2-1, with 7 bases that match TRBD1. The CDR3 length is 13 residues. Trimming removed 7 bases from V and 10 bases from J; junction bases left unmatched: 10. Germline CDR1 is SGHTA and CDR2 is FQGNSA. The CDR3: CASTEGQANEQFF. CDR3 nucleotide sequence: TGTGCCAGCACCGAAGGACAGGCCAACGAGCAGTTCTTC.

This clone was seen only once. The V gene is TRBV6-6, the J gene TRBJ1-3, with a tentative D call TRBD1 (6 bases). Trimming took off 8 bases at V and 7 bases at J, with 15 bases between the two ends. Germline assignment: CDR1 MNHNY and CDR2 SVGAGI (reference sequence). The CDR3 runs 13 residues. The CDR3 DNA reads as TGTGCCAGCCTCCCGGACAGTTCCAACACCATATATTTT. Protein product: CASLPDSSNTIYF.

J is TRBJ2-4 and V is TRBV19; weak D call: TRBD1 (5 bases). The germline CDR1 and CDR2 sequences are LNHDA and SQIVND (reference sequence). The CDR3 contains 11 residues. V was pared by 6 bases and J by 8 bases, with 8 bases between. The CDR3: CASRGLDIQYF. CDR3 nucleotide sequence: TGTGCCAGTAGGGGGCTGGACATTCAGTACTTC.

V usage is TRBV27 and J usage is TRBJ1-2, with 8 bases aligning to TRBD1. The trim removed 8 bases at V and 2 bases at J, leaving 4 bases unmatched. From germline, CDR1 is MNHEY and CDR2 SMNVEV (reference sequence). The CDR3 loop spans 13 amino acids. The CDR3 DNA is TGTGCCAGCCGGGACAGGCGAAACTATGGCTACACCTTC. Its protein is CASRDRRNYGYTF.

The J gene is TRBJ2-1, the V gene TRBV19, with D possibly matching TRBD1 (5 bases). In germline, CDR1 is LNHDA, CDR2 SQIVND (reference sequence). V was pared by 2 bases and J by 15 bases, with 17 bases between. The CDR3 spans 13 residues. The DNA for the CDR3 is TGTGCCAGTAGTATAAGGGGAACGTCCCCGGCGTTCTTC. Translation: CASSIRGTSPAFF.

CDR3 protein: CASSQGRQGARAEAFF. CDR3 DNA sequence: TGTGCCAGCAGCCAGGGAAGACAGGGGGCGCGGGCTGAAGCTTTCTTT. The chain employs TRBV14 and TRBJ1-1, with 10 nucleotides matching TRBD1. The CDR3 sequence is 16 residues long. The junction had 10 bases not matched to a gene; V was cut back by 3 bases and J by 6 bases. Germline V gene lookup returns CDR1 SGHDN and CDR2 FVKESK.

The chain couples TRBV5-3 to TRBJ1-1, with D tentatively TRBD1 (5 bases). TRBV5-3 is assigned to the ORF class and has an uncertain function. CDR3 length: 15 amino acids. The V end was cut by 5 bases, the J end by 7 bases, with 21 bases between. The CDR3 sequence is CARRVQGGQNGEAFF. The DNA of the CDR3 is TGTGCCAGAAGGGTGCAGGGAGGGCAAAACGGTGAAGCTTTCTTT.

The chain uses TRBV5-5 and TRBJ2-6; no reliable D call. The CDR3 contains 15 residues. V was shortened by 0 bases and J by 0 bases, with 4 bases between the two germline ends. In germline, CDR1 is SGHKS, CDR2 YYEKEE (reference sequence). CDR3 sequence (DNA): TGTGCCAGCAGCTTGGAGAGCTCTGGGGCCAACGTCCTGACTTTC. Encoded protein: CASSLESSGANVLTF.

The CDR3, as DNA: TGTGCCAGCAGTGAAACCGGGGTCGGTTCGCAGGAGACCCAGTACTTC. It specifies CASSETGVGSQETQYF. The V gene is TRBV2, the J gene TRBJ2-5, with a weak D call TRBD2 (5 bases). Between the trimmed V and J ends, which lost 2 bases and 5 bases, there was a span of 18 bases. The length of the CDR3 is 16 residues. Germline loops: CDR1 SNHLY, CDR2 FYNNEI. The entire variable domain, with the rest obtained from reference TRBV2 and TRBJ2-5, is as follows: EPEVTQTPSHQVTQMGQEVILRCVPISNHLYFYWYRQILGQKVEFLVSFYNNEISEKSEIFDDQFSVERPDGSNFTLKIRSTKLEDSAMYFCASSETGVGSQETQYFGPGTRLLVL.